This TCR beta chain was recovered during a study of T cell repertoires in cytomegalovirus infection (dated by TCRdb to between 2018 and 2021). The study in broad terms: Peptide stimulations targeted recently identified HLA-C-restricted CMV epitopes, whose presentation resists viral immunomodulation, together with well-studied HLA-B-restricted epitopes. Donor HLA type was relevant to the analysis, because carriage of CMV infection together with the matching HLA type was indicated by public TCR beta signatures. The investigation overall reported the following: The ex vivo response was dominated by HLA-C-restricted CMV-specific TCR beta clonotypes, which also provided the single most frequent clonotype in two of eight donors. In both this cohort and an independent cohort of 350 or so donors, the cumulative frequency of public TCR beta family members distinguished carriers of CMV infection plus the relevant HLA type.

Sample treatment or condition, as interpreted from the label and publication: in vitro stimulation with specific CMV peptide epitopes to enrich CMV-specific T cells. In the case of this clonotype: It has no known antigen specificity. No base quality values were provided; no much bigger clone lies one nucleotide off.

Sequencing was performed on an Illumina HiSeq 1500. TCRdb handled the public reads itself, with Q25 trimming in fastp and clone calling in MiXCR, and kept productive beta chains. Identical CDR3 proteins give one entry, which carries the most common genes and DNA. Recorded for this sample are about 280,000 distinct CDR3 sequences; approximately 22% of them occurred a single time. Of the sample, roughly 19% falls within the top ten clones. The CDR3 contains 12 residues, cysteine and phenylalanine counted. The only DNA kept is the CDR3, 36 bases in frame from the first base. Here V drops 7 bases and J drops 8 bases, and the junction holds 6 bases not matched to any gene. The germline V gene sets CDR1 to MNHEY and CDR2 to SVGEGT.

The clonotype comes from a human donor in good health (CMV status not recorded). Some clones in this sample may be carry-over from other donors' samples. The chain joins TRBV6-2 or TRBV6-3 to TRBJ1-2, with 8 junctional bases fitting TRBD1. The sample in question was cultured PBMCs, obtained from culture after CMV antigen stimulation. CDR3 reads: CASTDRGYGYTF. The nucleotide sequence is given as TGTGCCAGCACCGACAGGGGTTACGGCTACACCTTC.